These 8 T cell receptor beta chains share one sample of origin, sequenced in a study of OX40 agonist ivuxolimab in advanced cancers. Method: immunoSEQ multiplex PCR; TCRdb's copy keeps in-frame clones and lacks some. The data show over 40,000 clones, with around 87% seen just once and 3.5% to 4% held by the top ten. The sample consisted of CD4+ or CD8+ T cells sorted from blood, taken in a trial of the OX40 agonist ivuxolimab. Source of these receptors: an adult with an advanced solid tumor such as melanoma, head and neck, liver or kidney cancer.

The chain recombines TRBV7-3 with TRBJ2-7, with 7 bases fitting TRBD1. The CDR3 runs 15 residues. V trimming: 0 bases; J trimming: 5 bases; junction bases outside the gene matches: 7. Germline CDR1 is SGHTA and CDR2 is FQGTGA. CDR3 loop: CASSLTSRGTHEQYF. CDR3 sequence (DNA): TGTGCCAGCAGCTTAACGAGCAGGGGGACCCACGAGCAGTACTTC.

The genes are TRBV7-8 and TRBJ2-1; D is undetermined. Trimming took off 5 bases at V and 7 bases at J, with 12 bases between the two ends. Germline assignment: CDR1 SGHVS and CDR2 FQNEAQ. This CDR3 is 13 amino acids long. This CDR3 reads CASSPRGRNEQFF. The CDR3 DNA reads TGTGCCAGCAGCCCCCGTGGGCGGAATGAGCAGTTCTTC.

The V call is TRBV7-9, the J call TRBJ1-5; D is undetermined. From germline, CDR1 is SEHNR and CDR2 FQNEAQ (reference sequence). The CDR3 is 12 residues long. V lost 2 bases and J lost 7, with 6 bases in between. CDR3 sequence: CASSLFSQPQHF. CDR3 DNA sequence: TGTGCCAGCAGCTTATTTAGCCAGCCCCAGCATTTT.

The chain is built from TRBV27 and TRBJ1-3; D not certain. The V and J ends lost 0 bases and 3 bases respectively, with 3 bases between them. The germline CDR1 and CDR2 sequences are MNHEY and SMNVEV (reference sequence). The CDR3 extends over 13 amino acids. The CDR3 spells CASSLSGGNTIYF. The CDR3, as DNA: TGTGCCAGCAGTTTATCGGGTGGAAACACCATATATTTT.

The genes are TRBV9 and TRBJ1-2; TRBD1 matches at 8 bases. Trimming took 4 bases from V and 5 from J; bases not matched to a gene: 7. The CDR3 runs 14 residues. Per the germline V gene, CDR1 is SGDLS and CDR2 is YYNGEE. CDR3 bases: TGTGCCAGCAGCAGCCGACAGGGGCATTATGGCTACACCTTC. Translated: CASSSRQGHYGYTF.

This clone was observed a single time. The V and J genes are TRBV7-2 and TRBJ1-5, with TRBD1 identical over 7 bases. The junction had 8 bases not matched to a gene; V was cut back by 1 base and J by 8 bases. In germline, CDR1 is SGHTA, CDR2 FQGNSA. The CDR3 runs to 15 residues. The CDR3, as DNA: TGTGCCAGCAGCTTAGTCGTACAGGGGTGGGAGCCCCAGCATTTT. It specifies CASSLVVQGWEPQHF.

The chain carries TRBV27 and TRBJ1-4, with a weak D call TRBD1 (6 bases). Germline CDR1 is MNHEY and CDR2 is SMNVEV (reference sequence). The V and J ends lost 6 bases and 6 bases respectively, with 17 bases between them. CDR3 length: 15 residues. This CDR3 is CASRRGGPNDEKLFF. The DNA for the CDR3 is TGTGCCAGCAGGCGGGGGGGCCCTAATGATGAAAAACTGTTTTTT.

V usage is TRBV27 and J usage is TRBJ2-3, with TRBD2 identical over 7 bases. The germline V gene encodes CDR1 MNHEY and CDR2 SMNVEV (reference sequence). The CDR3 extends over 13 amino acids. V lost 7 bases to trimming and J lost 4 bases; unmatched junction nucleotides: 5. As DNA, the CDR3 is TGTGCCAGCACCTTCCGGGGGGCAGATACGCAGTATTTT. Translation: CASTFRGADTQYF.